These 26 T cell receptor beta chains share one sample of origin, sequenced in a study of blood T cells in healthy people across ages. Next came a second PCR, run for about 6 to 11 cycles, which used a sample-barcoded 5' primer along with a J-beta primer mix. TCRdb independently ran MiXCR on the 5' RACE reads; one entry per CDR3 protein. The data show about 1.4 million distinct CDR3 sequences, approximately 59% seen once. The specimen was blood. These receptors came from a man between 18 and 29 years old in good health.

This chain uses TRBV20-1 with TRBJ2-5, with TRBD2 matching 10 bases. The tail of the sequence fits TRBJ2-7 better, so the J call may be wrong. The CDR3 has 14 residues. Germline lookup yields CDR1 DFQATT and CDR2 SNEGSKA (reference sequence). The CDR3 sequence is CSARGGLAAREQYF. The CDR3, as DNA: TGCAGTGCTAGAGGCGGACTAGCGGCCCGCGAGCAGTACTTC.

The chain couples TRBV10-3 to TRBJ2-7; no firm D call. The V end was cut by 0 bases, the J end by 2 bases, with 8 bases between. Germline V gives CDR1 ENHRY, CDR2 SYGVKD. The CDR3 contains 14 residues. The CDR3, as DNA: TGTGCCATCAGTGAGTCCGGCAGAACCTACGAGCAGTACTTC. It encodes CAISESGRTYEQYF.

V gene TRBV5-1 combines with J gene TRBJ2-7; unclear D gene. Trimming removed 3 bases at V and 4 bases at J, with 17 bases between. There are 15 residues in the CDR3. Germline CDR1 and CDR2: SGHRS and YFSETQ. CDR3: CASSSTEGRNYEQYF. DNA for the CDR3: TGCGCCAGCAGCTCAACGGAAGGCCGAAATTACGAGCAGTACTTC.

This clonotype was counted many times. CDR3 sequence: CASSLRTSTDTQYF. CDR3 DNA sequence: TGTGCCAGCAGCTTACGGACTAGCACAGATACGCAGTATTTT. The chain links TRBV7-9 to TRBJ2-3, with a possible D match to TRBD2 (5 bases). This CDR3 contains 14 residues. Germline V gene data show CDR1 as SEHNR and CDR2 as FQNEAQ (reference sequence). V lost 2 bases to trimming and J lost 0 bases, with 6 bases between them.

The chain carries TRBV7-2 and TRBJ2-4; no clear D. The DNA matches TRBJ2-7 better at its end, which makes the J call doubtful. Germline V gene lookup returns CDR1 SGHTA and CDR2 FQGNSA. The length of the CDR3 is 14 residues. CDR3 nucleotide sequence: TGTGCCAGCAGCTTGGAGATGATCGACAACGAGCAGTACTTC. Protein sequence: CASSLEMIDNEQYF.

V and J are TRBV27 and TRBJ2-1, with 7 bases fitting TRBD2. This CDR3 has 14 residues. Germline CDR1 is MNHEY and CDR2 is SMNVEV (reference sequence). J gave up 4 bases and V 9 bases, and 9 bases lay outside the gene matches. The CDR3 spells CASTVGRGYNEQFF. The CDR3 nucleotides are TGTGCCAGTACAGTTGGGCGGGGGTACAATGAGCAGTTCTTC.

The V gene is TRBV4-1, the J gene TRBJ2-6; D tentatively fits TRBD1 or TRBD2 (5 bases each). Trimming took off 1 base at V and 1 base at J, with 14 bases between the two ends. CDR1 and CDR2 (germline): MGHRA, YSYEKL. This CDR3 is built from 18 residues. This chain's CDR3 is CASSQGGLGTSGANVLTF. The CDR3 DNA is TGCGCCAGCAGCCAAGGGGGATTAGGGACGTCTGGGGCCAACGTCCTGACTTTC.

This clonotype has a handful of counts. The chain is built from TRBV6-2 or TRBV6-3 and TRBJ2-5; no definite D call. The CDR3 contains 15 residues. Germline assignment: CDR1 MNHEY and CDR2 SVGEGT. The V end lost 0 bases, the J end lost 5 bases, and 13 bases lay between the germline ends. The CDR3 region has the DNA TGTGCCAGCAGTTACTCGCATGGTGGAACGGAGACCCAGTACTTC. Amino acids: CASSYSHGGTETQYF.

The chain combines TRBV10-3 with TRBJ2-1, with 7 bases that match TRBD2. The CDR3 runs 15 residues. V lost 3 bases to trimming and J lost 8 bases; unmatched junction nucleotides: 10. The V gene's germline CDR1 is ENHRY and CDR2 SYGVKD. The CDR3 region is CAISEGGGGYDEQFF. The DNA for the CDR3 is TGTGCCATCAGTGAAGGCGGGGGAGGCTATGATGAGCAGTTCTTC.

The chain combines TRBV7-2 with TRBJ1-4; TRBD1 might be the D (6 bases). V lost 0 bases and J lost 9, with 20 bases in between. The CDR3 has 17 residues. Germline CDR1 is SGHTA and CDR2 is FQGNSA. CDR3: CASSLAGTPPMGQKLFF. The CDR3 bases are TGTGCCAGCAGCTTAGCGGGGACACCCCCGATGGGACAAAAACTGTTTTTT.

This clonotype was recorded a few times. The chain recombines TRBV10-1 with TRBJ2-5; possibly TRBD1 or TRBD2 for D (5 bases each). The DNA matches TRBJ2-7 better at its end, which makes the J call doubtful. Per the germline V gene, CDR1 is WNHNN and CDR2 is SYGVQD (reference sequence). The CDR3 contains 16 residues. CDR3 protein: CASSDVQSGASYEQYF. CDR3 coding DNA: TGCGCCAGCAGTGATGTCCAGTCCGGGGCTTCCTACGAGCAGTACTTC.

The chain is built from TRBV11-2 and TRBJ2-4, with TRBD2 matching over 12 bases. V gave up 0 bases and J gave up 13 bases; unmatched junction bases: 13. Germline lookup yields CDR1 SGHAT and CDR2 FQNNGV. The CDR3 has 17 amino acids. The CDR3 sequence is CASSLDPASGRAREQYF. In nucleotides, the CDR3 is TGTGCCAGCAGCTTAGATCCGGCTAGCGGGAGGGCCAGGGAGCAGTACTTC.

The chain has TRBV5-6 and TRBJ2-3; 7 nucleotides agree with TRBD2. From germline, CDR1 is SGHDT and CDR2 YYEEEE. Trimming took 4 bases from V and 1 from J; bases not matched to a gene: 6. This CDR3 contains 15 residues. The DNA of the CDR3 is TGTGCCAGCAGCACCGGGAGGCTTGGCACAGATACGCAGTATTTT. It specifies CASSTGRLGTDTQYF.

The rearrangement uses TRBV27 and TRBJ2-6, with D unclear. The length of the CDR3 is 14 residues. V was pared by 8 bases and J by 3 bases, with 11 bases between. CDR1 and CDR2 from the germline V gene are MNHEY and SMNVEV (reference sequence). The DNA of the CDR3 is TGTGCCAGCGCGCCGCTGGGTGGGGCCAACGTCCTGACTTTC. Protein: CASAPLGGANVLTF.

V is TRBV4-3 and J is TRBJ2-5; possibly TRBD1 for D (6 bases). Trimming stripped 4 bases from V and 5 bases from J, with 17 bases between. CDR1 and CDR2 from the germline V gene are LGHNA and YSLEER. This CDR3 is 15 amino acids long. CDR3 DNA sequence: TGCGCCAGCAGCCTAACAGGGACCCCAAGGGAGACCCAGTACTTC. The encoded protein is CASSLTGTPRETQYF.

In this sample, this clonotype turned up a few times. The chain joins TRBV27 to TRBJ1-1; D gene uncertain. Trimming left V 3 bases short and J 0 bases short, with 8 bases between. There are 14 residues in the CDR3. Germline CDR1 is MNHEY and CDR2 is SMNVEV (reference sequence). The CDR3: CASSFEGMNTEAFF. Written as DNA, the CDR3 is TGTGCCAGCAGTTTTGAGGGCATGAACACTGAAGCTTTCTTT.

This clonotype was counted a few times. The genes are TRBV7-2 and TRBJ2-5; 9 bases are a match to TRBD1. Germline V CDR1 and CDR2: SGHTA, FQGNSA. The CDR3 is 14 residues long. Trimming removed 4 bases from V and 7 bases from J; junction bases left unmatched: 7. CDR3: CASSSIPGQGTQYF. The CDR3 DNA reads TGTGCCAGCAGCTCTATACCGGGACAGGGGACCCAGTACTTC.

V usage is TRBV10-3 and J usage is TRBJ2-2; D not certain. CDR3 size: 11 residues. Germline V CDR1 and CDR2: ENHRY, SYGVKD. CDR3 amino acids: CAAMNTGELFF. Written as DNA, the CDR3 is TGTGCAGCTATGAACACCGGGGAGCTGTTTTTT.

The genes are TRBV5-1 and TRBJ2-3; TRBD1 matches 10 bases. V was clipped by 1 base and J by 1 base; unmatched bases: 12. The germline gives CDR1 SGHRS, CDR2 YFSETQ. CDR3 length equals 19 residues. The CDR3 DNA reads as TGCGCCAGCAGCTTGTCTCCGGGACAGGGGAATTTTGGCACAGATACGCAGTATTTT. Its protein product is CASSLSPGQGNFGTDTQYF.

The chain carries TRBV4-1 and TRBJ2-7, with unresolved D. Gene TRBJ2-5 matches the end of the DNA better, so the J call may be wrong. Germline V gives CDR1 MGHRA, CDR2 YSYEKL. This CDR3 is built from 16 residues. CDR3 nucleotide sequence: TGCGCCAGCAGCCAAGATCCCCTTCTAGATGGAGAGACCCAGTACTTC. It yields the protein CASSQDPLLDGETQYF.

CDR3 sequence reads: CARDRDKGDQETQYF. CDR3 in DNA: TGTGCCAGAGACCGGGACAAGGGGGATCAAGAGACCCAGTACTTC. J is TRBJ2-5 and V is TRBV2; tentative D call: TRBD1 (6 bases). This CDR3 has 15 amino acids. From germline, CDR1 is SNHLY and CDR2 FYNNEI. Between the trimmed V and J ends, which lost 9 bases and 2 bases, there was a span of 19 bases.

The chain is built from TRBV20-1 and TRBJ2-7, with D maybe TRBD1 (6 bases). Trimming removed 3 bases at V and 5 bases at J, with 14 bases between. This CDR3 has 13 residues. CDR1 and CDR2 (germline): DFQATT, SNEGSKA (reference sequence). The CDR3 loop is CSASTADSHEQYF. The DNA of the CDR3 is TGCAGTGCTAGCACCGCGGACAGTCACGAGCAGTACTTC.

The CDR3 nucleotides read TGTGCCAGCAGTTACGGACAGGGGTTTTCGAAAAAACTGTTTTTT. The encoded protein is CASSYGQGFSKKLFF. The V call is TRBV6-5, the J call TRBJ1-4; TRBD1 agrees at 9 bases. This CDR3 has 15 amino acids. Germline V gives CDR1 MNHEY, CDR2 SVGAGI. V trimming: 2 bases; J trimming: 9 bases; junction bases outside the gene matches: 7.

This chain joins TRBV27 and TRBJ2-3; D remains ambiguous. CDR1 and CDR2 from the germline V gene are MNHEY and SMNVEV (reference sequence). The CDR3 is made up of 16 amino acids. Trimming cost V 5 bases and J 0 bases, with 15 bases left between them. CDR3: CASSTRDWLSTDTQYF. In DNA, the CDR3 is TGTGCCAGCAGTACCCGCGACTGGCTTAGCACAGATACGCAGTATTTT.

The CDR3 bases are TGTGCCAGCAGTTATGACCGTGACTACCAAGAGACCCAGTACTTC. This gives the protein CASSYDRDYQETQYF. The rearrangement uses TRBV6-5 and TRBJ2-5; D is unresolved. This CDR3 is 15 amino acids long. Germline CDR1 reads MNHEY; CDR2 reads SVGAGI. V gave up 3 bases and J gave up 0 bases, with 11 bases separating them.

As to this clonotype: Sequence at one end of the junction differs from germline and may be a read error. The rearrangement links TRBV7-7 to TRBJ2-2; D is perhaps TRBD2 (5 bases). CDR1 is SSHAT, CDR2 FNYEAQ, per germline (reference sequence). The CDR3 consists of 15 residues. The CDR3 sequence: CASSVGSTNTGELFF. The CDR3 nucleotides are TGTGCTAGCAGCGTAGGGAGTACCAACACCGGGGAGCTGTTTTTT.